The 23 T cell receptor beta chains below come from one sample, sequenced in a study of T cell responses to AZD1222 COVID-19 vaccine. Using immunoSEQ multiplex PCR, the repertoire was profiled, and TCRdb retains in-frame clones only, with some absent. The sample has 90,000 to 120,000 clones, around 90% seen once; the top ten hold around 4.5%. Sequencing used peripheral blood, obtained on day 0 of AZD1222 vaccination. The receptors were sampled from an adult in good health.

This rearrangement joins TRBV28 to TRBJ2-3, with a possible D match to TRBD2 (6 bases). V shed 0 bases and J shed 1 base, with 26 bases lying between them. Germline-derived CDR1 and CDR2 are MDHEN and SYDVKM. The CDR3 spans 21 residues. This CDR3 reads CASSLWGGASNLFWGTDTQYF. The DNA for the CDR3 is TGTGCCAGCAGTTTATGGGGCGGGGCGTCGAACCTGTTTTGGGGCACAGATACGCAGTATTTT.

The J gene is TRBJ2-7, the V gene TRBV29-1, with D possibly matching TRBD1 (5 bases). The CDR3 length is 14 residues. Germline-derived CDR1 and CDR2 are SQVTM and ANQGSEA. The V end was cut by 3 bases, the J end by 4 bases, with 16 bases between. This CDR3 reads CSVEVQGKGYEQYF. The DNA for the CDR3 is TGCAGCGTTGAGGTCCAGGGTAAGGGGTACGAGCAGTACTTC.

Concerning this clone: This specimen includes other DNA sequences encoding the same CDR3. The genes are TRBV7-8 and TRBJ2-1, with 7 bases identical to TRBD1. CDR1 and CDR2 from the germline V gene are SGHVS and FQNEAQ. The CDR3 is 13 amino acids. The junction had 4 bases not matched to a gene; V was cut back by 5 bases and J by 6 bases. The CDR3 spells CASSLGTANEQFF. The CDR3 DNA reads TGTGCCAGCAGCCTGGGGACAGCCAATGAGCAGTTCTTC.

In this sample, this clone turned up a few times. The chain links TRBV7-6 to TRBJ1-2; D is unclear. The CDR3 loop spans 13 amino acids. V dropped 1 base and J dropped 6 bases, with 9 bases sitting between them. Germline values: CDR1 SGHVS, CDR2 FNYEAQ. CDR3 coding DNA: TGTGCCAGCAGCTTAGTATCCGGGCATGGCTACACCTTC. As protein: CASSLVSGHGYTF. Using reference TRBV7-6 and TRBJ1-2 for the parts outside the CDR3, the full variable domain is GAGVSQSPRYKVTKRGQDVALRCDPISGHVSLYWYRQALGQGPEFLTYFNYEAQQDKSGLPNDRFSAERPEGSISTLTIQRTEQRDSAMYRCASSLVSGHGYTFGSGTRLTVV.

The V and J genes are TRBV12-3 or TRBV12-4 and TRBJ1-5; 7 nucleotides match TRBD1. V dropped 6 bases and J dropped 7; count of bases not matched to a gene: 6. The CDR3 consists of 13 residues. CDR3 amino acids: CASSGGGGQPQHF. CDR3 nucleotide sequence: TGTGCCAGCAGCGGAGGGGGCGGGCAGCCCCAGCATTTT.

The CDR3 DNA reads as TGCGCCAGCAGCCAAGAACAGCGACCCCTCTCTGGCTACACCTTC. Protein: CASSQEQRPLSGYTF. J is TRBJ1-2 and V is TRBV4-1; D is unclear. The germline V gene encodes CDR1 MGHRA and CDR2 YSYEKL. There are 15 residues in the CDR3. Trimming took off 0 bases at V and 7 bases at J, with 15 bases between the two ends.

The CDR3 DNA follows: TGTGCCAGCAGCCTGGGACAGTATTCGGGCCCCCAGCATTTT. Its protein product is CASSLGQYSGPQHF. The chain employs TRBV7-2 and TRBJ1-5; 7 positions agree with TRBD1. Germline trimming cut 5 bases from V and 10 bases from J; bases unmatched to any gene: 11. The CDR3 covers 14 residues. CDR1 and CDR2 from the germline V gene are SGHTA and FQGNSA.

The chain links TRBV7-8 to TRBJ1-1, with no clear D. The germline CDR1 and CDR2 sequences are SGHVS and FQNEAQ. The CDR3 loop spans 13 amino acids. V lost 0 bases, J lost 0 bases, and 2 bases lay in between. The CDR3 DNA is TGTGCCAGCAGCTTAGCCATGAACACTGAAGCTTTCTTT. This gives the protein CASSLAMNTEAFF.

The rearrangement joins TRBV7-3 to TRBJ2-5, with TRBD1 identical over 7 bases. J lost 2 bases, V lost 5 bases, and 8 bases had no gene match. The CDR3 contains 15 residues. Germline V lookup: CDR1 SGHTA, CDR2 FQGTGA. The CDR3 sequence: CASSGTGVGQETQYF. In DNA form, the CDR3 reads TGTGCCAGCAGCGGAACAGGGGTGGGGCAAGAGACCCAGTACTTC. The full variable domain, in which reference TRBV7-3 and TRBJ2-5 provide the parts outside the CDR3, is GAGVSQTPSNKVTEKGKYVELRCDPISGHTALYWYRQSLGQGPEFLIYFQGTGAADDSGLPNDRFFAVRPEGSVSTLKIQRTERGDSAVYLCASSGTGVGQETQYFGPGTRLLVL.

The rearrangement links TRBV5-1 to TRBJ1-5, with D maybe TRBD1 (6 bases). The CDR3 covers 15 residues. Between the trimmed V and J ends, which lost 4 bases and 3 bases, there was a span of 14 bases. Per germline, CDR1 SGHRS and CDR2 YFSETQ. Written as DNA, the CDR3 is TGCGCCAGCAGCCAAGGGGGGGACTTCAATCAGCCCCAGCATTTT. Translated: CASSQGGDFNQPQHF.

V and J are TRBV3-1 (or the pseudogene TRBV3-2) and TRBJ1-6; maybe TRBD1 (5 bases). With 0 bases removed from V and 8 bases from J, the gap between germline ends came to 17 bases. This CDR3 has 17 amino acids. CDR1 is LGHDT, CDR2 YNNKEL, per germline (reference sequence). The CDR3 DNA sequence: TGTGCCAGCAGCCAAGATCATCGGGGCATAGGTGATTCACCCCTCCACTTT. Translation gives CASSQDHRGIGDSPLHF.

This clone came up a few times. J is TRBJ1-1 and V is TRBV7-2; no clear D gene. CDR1 and CDR2 (germline): SGHTA, FQGNSA. V lost 4 bases and J lost 0, with 12 bases in between. This CDR3 spans 15 amino acids. CDR3 in DNA: TGTGCCAGCAGCTCAGAGGGCACGCTGAACACTGAAGCTTTCTTT. It encodes CASSSEGTLNTEAFF. The variable domain in full, completed from reference TRBV7-2 and TRBJ1-1, reads GAGVSQSPSNKVTEKGKDVELRCDPISGHTALYWYRQSLGQGLEFLIYFQGNSAPDKSGLPSDRFSAERTGGSVSTLTIQRTQQEDSAVYLCASSSEGTLNTEAFFGQGTRLTVV.

V is TRBV3-1 (or the pseudogene TRBV3-2) and J is TRBJ2-2; the D is unclear. Germline assignment: CDR1 LGHDT and CDR2 YNNKEL (reference sequence). The CDR3 loop spans 14 amino acids. Trimming took 1 base from V and 7 from J, leaving 10 bases between them. The DNA for the CDR3 is TGTGCCAGCAGCCAAGCTCTAGTTGTCGGGGAGCTGTTTTTT. It specifies CASSQALVVGELFF.

The chain uses TRBV5-4 and TRBJ2-2; D not certain. CDR1 is SGHNT, CDR2 YYREEE, per germline (reference sequence). CDR3 length equals 15 residues. The V end was cut by 0 bases, the J end by 1 base, with 7 bases between. Written as DNA, the CDR3 is TGTGCCAGCAGCTTGGTAGTCGGGAACACCGGGGAGCTGTTTTTT. It specifies CASSLVVGNTGELFF.

The rearrangement joins TRBV3-1 (or the pseudogene TRBV3-2) to TRBJ2-7, with TRBD2 as a possible D gene (6 bases). Trimming pared 0 bases from V and 9 bases from J, leaving 12 bases between. The CDR3 consists of 13 residues. Germline-derived CDR1 and CDR2 are LGHDT and YNNKEL (reference sequence). CDR3 in DNA: TGTGCCAGCAGCCAAGACAACGGGAGAGCGCAGTACTTC. Translation: CASSQDNGRAQYF.

This sequence joins TRBV27 and TRBJ2-2; 11 positions agree with TRBD2. V lost 6 bases and J lost 9; bases outside the gene matches: 9. The CDR3 length is 15 residues. Germline loops: CDR1 MNHEY, CDR2 SMNVEV (reference sequence). CDR3 bases: TGTGCCAGCAGCCTGGGGCTAGCGGGAGGCCGGGAGCTGTTTTTT. It codes for CASSLGLAGGRELFF.

The table lists this clone with a count of one. This rearrangement joins TRBV27 to TRBJ2-7; 9 bases agree with TRBD1. The trim removed 5 bases at V and 5 bases at J, leaving 7 bases unmatched. The CDR3 covers 14 residues. CDR1 is MNHEY, CDR2 SMNVEV, per germline (reference sequence). The CDR3 DNA reads as TGTGCCAGCAGTGCGGACAGGGGAGTCCACGAGCAGTACTTC. Translated, it gives CASSADRGVHEQYF.

This chain joins TRBV30 and TRBJ1-3; the D gene is possibly TRBD1 (5 bases). V shed 0 bases and J shed 4 bases, with 13 bases lying between them. The CDR3 loop spans 15 amino acids. Germline loops: CDR1 GTSNPN, CDR2 SVGIG (reference sequence). Written as DNA, the CDR3 is TGTGCCTGGAGTGTACCGGGGGGGTCAGGAAACACCATATATTTT. Encoded protein: CAWSVPGGSGNTIYF.

The chain uses TRBV10-3 and TRBJ1-2; D call uncertain. Germline values: CDR1 ENHRY, CDR2 SYGVKD. The CDR3 sequence is 15 residues long. The germline V and J ends were trimmed by 4 bases and 4 bases, with 16 bases remaining between them. CDR3 sequence reads: CAISGSTFGGYGYTF. DNA of the CDR3: TGTGCCATCAGTGGTTCGACATTTGGAGGCTATGGCTACACCTTC.

V gene TRBV9 combines with J gene TRBJ1-1; 10 positions agree with TRBD1. CDR1 and CDR2 from the germline V gene are SGDLS and YYNGEE. V trimming: 3 bases; J trimming: 3 bases; junction bases outside the gene matches: 2. The length of the CDR3 is 14 residues. The CDR3 coding sequence is TGTGCCAGCAGCGGACAGGGGGCGGACACTGAAGCTTTCTTT. Protein product: CASSGQGADTEAFF.

This chain uses TRBV7-8 with TRBJ2-1; tentatively, D is TRBD2 (7 bases). The germline V and J ends were trimmed by 4 bases and 4 bases, with 14 bases remaining between them. Germline CDR1 and CDR2: SGHVS and FQNEAQ. This CDR3 is 15 amino acids long. For the CDR3, the DNA is TGTGCCAGCAGCTCCGGGACACTAGCGTACAATGAGCAGTTCTTC. Translation gives CASSSGTLAYNEQFF. Filled out from reference TRBV7-8 and TRBJ2-1, the complete variable domain reads GAGVSQSPRYKVAKRGQDVALRCDPISGHVSLFWYQQALGQGPEFLTYFQNEAQLDKSGLPSDRFFAERPEGSVSTLKIQRTQQEDSAVYLCASSSGTLAYNEQFFGPGTRLTVL.

This rearrangement joins TRBV9 to TRBJ2-3; D is undetermined. CDR1 and CDR2 from the germline V gene are SGDLS and YYNGEE. The CDR3 sequence is 14 residues long. V lost 2 bases and J lost 2, with 9 bases in between. The CDR3 here is CASSVQSATDTQYF. The CDR3 coding sequence is TGTGCCAGCAGCGTTCAATCAGCCACAGATACGCAGTATTTT.

The CDR3 DNA is TGTGCCAGCAGTTTATCTATCATCCGGGACCTTGGAAACACCATATATTTT. This codes for CASSLSIIRDLGNTIYF. The chain is built from TRBV27 and TRBJ1-3; D perhaps matches TRBD1 (5 bases). Germline V gene data show CDR1 as MNHEY and CDR2 as SMNVEV (reference sequence). The CDR3 runs 17 residues. Trimming cost V 0 bases and J 3 bases, with 15 bases left between them.